This TCR beta chain was recorded in a study of blood T cell repertoires in COVID-19. Study-level background: Sites in the United States, Italy and Spain provided acute and convalescent COVID-19 samples. T cells, B-cell-depleted T cells, or PBMCs provided the cDNA or gDNA that served as material.

In the authors' workflow: By means of reference gene primer amplification, nucleated cell counts were estimated. The data were produced by immunoSEQ multiplex PCR, yet TCRdb's version contains in-frame clones alone and is incomplete. For V, J and clone size, that table is used; D and trimming come from the DNA. The sample carries under 150,000 clones, around four fifths recorded once. The CDR3 runs to 14 residues. Germline V lookup: CDR1 SEHNR, CDR2 FQNEAQ (reference sequence). V trimming: 7 bases; J trimming: 4 bases; junction bases outside the gene matches: 9. Sequencing was carried out using peripheral blood. This chain uses TRBV7-9 with TRBJ2-7; TRBD1 matches at 8 bases. The source of this sequence is a middle-aged woman with acute or convalescent COVID-19. The CDR3 sequence: CASTTSGTGYEQYF. CDR3 bases: TGTGCCAGCACCACCTCCGGGACAGGTTACGAGCAGTACTTC. Full variable domain (remainder filled in from reference TRBV7-9 and TRBJ2-7): DTGVSQNPRHKITKRGQNVTFRCDPISEHNRLYWYRQTLGQGPEFLTYFQNEAQLEKSRLLSDRFSAERPKGSFSTLEIQRTEQGDSAMYLCASTTSGTGYEQYFGPGTRLTVT.